The 30 T cell receptor beta chains below all came from one sample that was sequenced in a study of early stage breast cancer tumors. Clones were read by immunoSEQ multiplex PCR, and TCRdb kept only the in-frame ones, dropping some. This sample has around 10,000 clones, with approximately 70% found just once. The sample taken for sequencing was breast tumor tissue. The receptors were sampled from a person aged 50-59 years with breast cancer.

The sample holds a few counts of this clone. V and J are TRBV6-6 and TRBJ2-2; D gene ambiguous. Trimming cost V 5 bases and J 3 bases, with 7 bases left between them. This CDR3 contains 13 residues. Germline assignment: CDR1 MNHNY and CDR2 SVGAGI (reference sequence). The CDR3: CASSTTDTGELFF. The CDR3 coding sequence is TGTGCCAGCAGTACTACCGACACCGGGGAGCTGTTTTTT.

The genes are TRBV28 and TRBJ1-6; 9 bases align to TRBD1. This CDR3 is built from 16 residues. V dropped 5 bases and J dropped 7; count of bases not matched to a gene: 9. Per germline, CDR1 MDHEN and CDR2 SYDVKM. CDR3 protein: CASSRPTGGMNSPLHF. For the CDR3, the DNA is TGTGCCAGCAGTCGCCCAACAGGGGGCATGAATTCACCCCTCCACTTT.

This sequence joins TRBV5-4 and TRBJ2-5, with D maybe TRBD1 (6 bases). The CDR3 loop spans 13 amino acids. The germline V gene has CDR1 SGHNT and CDR2 YYREEE (reference sequence). Deletions cut 4 bases from V and 5 bases from J, with 12 bases between. CDR3 sequence (DNA): TGTGCCAGCAGCCCTGTGGGGGCTGAGACCCAGTACTTC. Protein sequence: CASSPVGAETQYF.

The chain employs TRBV7-9 and TRBJ1-5, with D perhaps TRBD1 (6 bases). CDR3 size: 13 residues. Trimming removed 8 bases at V and 3 bases at J, with 11 bases between. In germline, CDR1 is SEHNR, CDR2 FQNEAQ (reference sequence). CDR3 DNA: TGTGCCAGCTCCGGACAGAACAATCAGCCCCAGCATTTT. Its translation: CASSGQNNQPQHF. Together with reference TRBV7-9 and TRBJ1-5, the CDR3 gives the full variable domain: DTGVSQNPRHKITKRGQNVTFRCDPISEHNRLYWYRQTLGQGPEFLTYFQNEAQLEKSRLLSDRFSAERPKGSFSTLEIQRTEQGDSAMYLCASSGQNNQPQHFGDGTRLSIL.

V and J are TRBV11-2 and TRBJ2-3; TRBD1 matches 7 bases. V gave up 2 bases and J gave up 1 base; unmatched junction bases: 3. Germline CDR1 reads SGHAT; CDR2 reads FQNNGV. The CDR3 sequence is 15 residues long. CDR3 nucleotide sequence: TGTGCCAGCAGCTTAATGCAGGGGGGCACAGATACGCAGTATTTT. This sequence encodes CASSLMQGGTDTQYF.

J is TRBJ1-2 and V is TRBV7-9; 8 bases line up with TRBD1. After removal of 5 bases from V and 0 bases from J, the junction contained 5 bases not matched to a gene. This CDR3 region has 15 residues. Germline loops: CDR1 SEHNR, CDR2 FQNEAQ (reference sequence). In nucleotides, the CDR3 is TGTGCCAGCAGCCGAATACAGGGGGCTAACTATGGCTACACCTTC. Residues: CASSRIQGANYGYTF.

This clone turned up a few times. DNA for the CDR3: TGCGCCAGCAGCCAAGATCATTTACTATCCTACGAGCAGTACTTC. This codes for CASSQDHLLSYEQYF. The V and J genes are TRBV4-1 and TRBJ2-7; D not resolved. The CDR3 is 15 amino acids. V gave up 0 bases and J gave up 1 base, with 10 bases separating them. Germline V CDR1 and CDR2: MGHRA, YSYEKL.

The count of this clone is one. The chain couples TRBV5-6 to TRBJ1-2; 9 positions match TRBD1. The CDR3 has 15 residues. V lost 4 bases, J lost 5 bases, and 9 bases stayed unmatched. Germline V CDR1 and CDR2: SGHDT, YYEEEE. The CDR3 DNA reads as TGTGCCAGCAGCCAGCCGGGACAGGGTCTGTATGGCTACACCTTC. Protein: CASSQPGQGLYGYTF. The whole variable domain, remainder taken from reference TRBV5-6 and TRBJ1-2, is DAGVTQSPTHLIKTRGQQVTLRCSPKSGHDTVSWYQQALGQGPQFIFQYYEEEERQRGNFPDRFSGHQFPNYSSELNVNALLLGDSALYLCASSQPGQGLYGYTFGSGTRLTVV.

A word on this clone: The DNA is left out, because the CDR3 cannot be placed on it with certainty; the CDR3 is given as TCRdb lists it. This chain links TRBV21-1 with TRBJ2-5; the table's D call TRBD2 went unverified against the DNA. TRBV21-1 is a listed pseudogene. The CDR3 is 18 residues long, ends included. CDR3 residues: CASSKASVGGGNQETQYF.

The V and J genes are TRBV7-7 and TRBJ2-3; TRBD2 aligns across 9 bases. The CDR3 loop spans 15 amino acids. The trim removed 1 base at V and 3 bases at J, leaving 2 bases unmatched. Germline-derived CDR1 and CDR2 are SSHAT and FNYEAQ (reference sequence). The CDR3 nucleotides are TGTGCCAGCAGCTTAGGGCGGGAGGGGACAGATACGCAGTATTTT. Its protein is CASSLGREGTDTQYF.

The chain couples TRBV7-3 to TRBJ1-1; tentative D call: TRBD1 (6 bases). CDR1 and CDR2 from the germline V gene are SGHTA and FQGTGA. V lost 5 bases and J 5 bases, leaving 12 bases between the germline ends. CDR3 size: 13 residues. The CDR3 nucleotides read TGTGCCAGCAGCGTCCTACAGGGAACTGAAGCTTTCTTT. It is translated as CASSVLQGTEAFF.

This chain uses TRBV25-1 with TRBJ1-1; unclear D gene. V lost 5 bases and J 0 bases, leaving 16 bases between the germline ends. The V gene's germline CDR1 is MGHDK and CDR2 SYGVNS. The CDR3 has 16 residues. CDR3 region: CASSYTGRALNTEAFF. The DNA of the CDR3 is TGTGCCAGCAGTTACACGGGGAGGGCCTTGAACACTGAAGCTTTCTTT.

V and J are TRBV6-6 and TRBJ1-2; maybe TRBD1 (6 bases). This CDR3 is built from 14 residues. The V end lost 3 bases, the J end lost 3 bases, and 11 bases lay between the germline ends. Germline CDR1 reads MNHNY; CDR2 reads SVGAGI (reference sequence). CDR3 sequence (DNA): TGTGCCAGCAGTTATACAGGGCAGGACTATGGCTACACCTTC. Translation: CASSYTGQDYGYTF.

The V gene is TRBV29-1, the J gene TRBJ2-1, with TRBD2 identical over 16 bases. The germline CDR1 and CDR2 sequences are SQVTM and ANQGSEA. The CDR3 runs to 18 residues. Losses at the gene ends were 7 bases for V and 6 bases for J; bases not matched to a gene: 15. The CDR3 loop is CSGMKGLAGGPLGNEQFF. In DNA form, the CDR3 reads TGCAGCGGCATGAAGGGACTAGCGGGAGGGCCACTTGGCAATGAGCAGTTCTTC.

The CDR3 sequence: CASSRQAVIDEQFF. Written as DNA, the CDR3 is TGTGCCAGCAGCCGACAGGCAGTAATAGATGAGCAGTTCTTC. The genes are TRBV6-5 and TRBJ2-1, with TRBD1 as a possible D gene (6 bases). The CDR3 runs to 14 residues. The germline CDR1 and CDR2 sequences are MNHEY and SVGAGI. The germline V and J ends were trimmed by 6 bases and 8 bases, with 17 bases remaining between them.

The V gene is TRBV6-1, the J gene TRBJ2-1; 8 nucleotides match TRBD1. The V and J ends lost 5 bases and 3 bases, in that order; junction bases with no gene match: 3. This CDR3 has 14 residues. Germline CDR1 is MNHNS and CDR2 is SASEGT. CDR3 sequence (DNA): TGTGCCAGCAGTACCGGGACAGGCTACAATGAGCAGTTCTTC. Protein: CASSTGTGYNEQFF.

This clone was observed a few times. The rearrangement uses TRBV18 and TRBJ2-1; D gene uncertain. Trimming stripped 4 bases from V and 6 bases from J, with 10 bases between. The CDR3 runs to 13 residues. Per germline, CDR1 KGHSH and CDR2 LQKENI. This chain's CDR3 is CASSLAPGNEQFF. CDR3 DNA sequence: TGTGCCAGCTCACTGGCGCCGGGCAATGAGCAGTTCTTC.

In this sample, this clone turned up a few times. The chain is built from TRBV2 and TRBJ2-7; D ambiguous. Germline lookup yields CDR1 SNHLY and CDR2 FYNNEI. The CDR3 contains 12 residues. Trimming cost V 7 bases and J 3 bases, with 10 bases left between them. The CDR3 loop is CASNPESYEQYF. CDR3 coding DNA: TGTGCCAGCAATCCGGAAAGCTACGAGCAGTACTTC.

This clone was seen more than once but under ten times. The chain couples TRBV9 to TRBJ2-3; 8 bases map to TRBD1. Trimming took 7 bases from V and 1 from J; bases not matched to a gene: 8. The germline V gene has CDR1 SGDLS and CDR2 YYNGEE. The CDR3 spans 15 residues. The CDR3 DNA is TGTGCCAGCGGACAGGGTGGACGGCGCACAGATACGCAGTATTTT. Its translation: CASGQGGRRTDTQYF. Filled out from reference TRBV9 and TRBJ2-3, the complete variable domain reads DSGVTQTPKHLITATGQRVTLRCSPRSGDLSVYWYQQSLDQGLQFLIQYYNGEERAKGNILERFSAQQFPDLHSELNLSSLELGDSALYFCASGQGGRRTDTQYFGPGTRLTVL.

This clone was picked up a small number of times. The chain has TRBV7-6 and TRBJ2-7; TRBD1 matches at 8 bases. J gave up 1 base and V 1 base, and 3 bases lay outside the gene matches. Per germline, CDR1 SGHVS and CDR2 FNYEAQ. CDR3 length: 15 amino acids. The CDR3 DNA sequence: TGTGCCAGCAGCTTAGGGACAGGGATATCCTACGAGCAGTACTTC. Translating gives CASSLGTGISYEQYF. The full variable domain, completed using reference TRBV7-6 and TRBJ2-7, is GAGVSQSPRYKVTKRGQDVALRCDPISGHVSLYWYRQALGQGPEFLTYFNYEAQQDKSGLPNDRFSAERPEGSISTLTIQRTEQRDSAMYRCASSLGTGISYEQYFGPGTRLTVT.

The V call is TRBV15, the J call TRBJ1-1, with D possibly TRBD1 on 5 matching bases. The CDR3 covers 17 residues. Between the trimmed V and J ends, which lost 2 bases and 3 bases, there was a span of 19 bases. The V gene's germline CDR1 is LNHNV and CDR2 YYDKDF (reference sequence). This CDR3 is CATSRTYVTGLDTEAFF. In DNA, the CDR3 is TGTGCCACCAGCAGAACGTATGTCACGGGACTGGACACTGAAGCTTTCTTT.

This sequence joins TRBV4-1 and TRBJ2-1; D is undetermined. Germline V CDR1 and CDR2: MGHRA, YSYEKL. The CDR3 sequence is 15 residues long. V lost 1 base, J lost 2 bases, and 9 bases lay in between. Written as DNA, the CDR3 is TGCGCCAGCAGCCAAGGCCTGGGGACCTACAATGAGCAGTTCTTC. Amino acid sequence: CASSQGLGTYNEQFF.

The V and J genes are TRBV14 and TRBJ2-7; TRBD2 matches 11 bases. With 4 bases clipped from V and 0 bases from J, the junction kept 2 bases outside the gene matches. The V gene's germline CDR1 is SGHDN and CDR2 FVKESK. This CDR3 has 15 amino acids. CDR3 sequence: CASSLTSGSSYEQYF. For the CDR3, the DNA is TGTGCCAGCAGCCTTACTAGCGGGAGCTCCTACGAGCAGTACTTC. Full variable domain (outside the CDR3, taken from reference TRBV14 and TRBJ2-7): EAGVTQFPSHSVIEKGQTVTLRCDPISGHDNLYWYRRVMGKEIKFLLHFVKESKQDESGMPNNRFLAERTGGTYSTLKVQPAELEDSGVYFCASSLTSGSSYEQYFGPGTRLTVT.

The chain couples TRBV7-2 to TRBJ1-2; TRBD1 is a possible D gene (5 bases). Deletions cut 5 bases from V and 4 bases from J, with 14 bases between. There are 14 residues in the CDR3. Germline V CDR1 and CDR2: SGHTA, FQGNSA. The CDR3 DNA sequence: TGTGCCAGCAGCGAACTCGGCGGGGGCTATGGCTACACCTTC. The encoded protein is CASSELGGGYGYTF.

As DNA, the CDR3 is TGTGCCAGCAGTGAATTTGGACACCTGAACACTGAAGCTTTCTTT. It specifies CASSEFGHLNTEAFF. This chain uses TRBV2 with TRBJ1-1; D perhaps matches TRBD1 (5 bases). In germline, CDR1 is SNHLY, CDR2 FYNNEI. Deletions cut 2 bases from V and 0 bases from J, with 10 bases between. CDR3 length: 15 amino acids.

The rearrangement uses TRBV19 and TRBJ2-7, with TRBD2 matching 7 bases. The trim removed 6 bases at V and 1 base at J, leaving 9 bases unmatched. Germline V gene lookup returns CDR1 LNHDA and CDR2 SQIVND (reference sequence). The CDR3 sequence is 15 residues long. The CDR3 DNA sequence: TGTGCCAGTAGCGCCGGGGGGTATGGTTCCTACGAGCAGTACTTC. Encoded protein: CASSAGGYGSYEQYF.

The V and J genes are TRBV5-6 and TRBJ2-7; D is perhaps TRBD2 (5 bases). This CDR3 region has 14 residues. Germline V gene lookup returns CDR1 SGHDT and CDR2 YYEEEE. Deletions cut 4 bases from V and 7 bases from J, with 18 bases between. CDR3 nucleotides: TGTGCCAGCAGCACCGGACTCCCGCCGCGAGAGCAGTACTTC. This codes for CASSTGLPPREQYF. The whole variable domain, filled in from reference TRBV5-6 and TRBJ2-7, reads DAGVTQSPTHLIKTRGQQVTLRCSPKSGHDTVSWYQQALGQGPQFIFQYYEEEERQRGNFPDRFSGHQFPNYSSELNVNALLLGDSALYLCASSTGLPPREQYFGPGTRLTVT.

The V call is TRBV15, the J call TRBJ1-2, with D uncertain. CDR1 and CDR2 from the germline V gene are LNHNV and YYDKDF (reference sequence). The CDR3 contains 11 residues. The V end was cut by 0 bases, the J end by 9 bases, with 5 bases between. The CDR3 spells CATSRDGSYTF. The CDR3 region has the DNA TGTGCCACCAGCAGAGATGGTAGCTACACCTTC.

This chain links TRBV10-1 with TRBJ2-1, with 9 bases matching TRBD1. This CDR3 has 13 residues. V was pared by 11 bases and J by 2 bases, with 4 bases of the junction left unmatched. CDR1 is WNHNN, CDR2 SYGVQD, per germline (reference sequence). The CDR3 protein is CAARDRAYNEQFF. DNA of the CDR3: TGCGCCGCCCGGGACAGGGCCTACAATGAGCAGTTCTTC.

The chain is built from TRBV28 and TRBJ1-2, with 9 bases fitting TRBD1. The CDR3 loop spans 14 amino acids. From germline, CDR1 is MDHEN and CDR2 SYDVKM. Trimming removed 3 bases from V and 7 bases from J; junction bases left unmatched: 6. Here the CDR3 reads CASSLGDRVGGYTF. DNA of the CDR3: TGTGCCAGCAGTTTGGGGGACAGGGTGGGTGGCTACACCTTC.